This T cell receptor (beta chain) was obtained from a study of T-cell reconstitution after alpha-beta-depleted transplantation in children. Overall study findings and caveats: From newly produced T cells came most of the T-cell counts and diversity one year after transplant. Surviving recipient T cells and thymic progenitors produced the high day-60 TCRbeta diversity seen in some patients. Reportedly, roughly two months post-transplant, alpha-beta T cells arose from several hundred expanded graft clones.

Trimming cost V 5 bases and J 4 bases, with 16 bases left between them. CDR3 size: 14 residues. Per germline, CDR1 SQVTM and CDR2 ANQGSEA. This clonotype occurred a few times. Antigen specificity is unknown. Unique molecular identifiers were used in preparing the TCRbeta library. Via MiXCR, TCRdb re-called the PCR reads, giving one row per CDR3 protein. Here the sample spans fewer than 700,000 distinct CDR3 sequences, roughly 13% being singletons. This sequence was found in a male patient younger than 18 who had a stem cell transplant for acute myeloid leukemia, so the T cells may come from the graft donor. Sequencing used PBMCs, mostly from graft donor cells, obtained 360 days after TCRalphabeta/CD19-depleted stem cell transplant. The chain links TRBV29-1 to TRBJ2-3; D possibly corresponds to TRBD2 (6 bases). CDR3 DNA sequence: TGCAGCGTTTCTGGAGGGACCCCCTCAGATACGCAGTATTTT. This translates into CSVSGGTPSDTQYF.